A selection of T cell receptor beta chains follows, all from one sample in a study of siplizumab effects on memory and regulatory T cells. Generated by immunoSEQ multiplex PCR, the TCRdb table keeps only in-frame clones and is missing some. The sample contains more than 95,000 clones, roughly 92% of which appear only once. The sample was Tregs sorted from blood. Receptor source: a human donor in good health. The CDR3 runs from the conserved cysteine through the conserved F or W. A D gene is named only where the DNA matches it firmly. Size values are once, few and many counts, or a class for expanded clones, and some rows have none.

>TRBV25-1|.|.|TRBJ2-3
CASRRAGATDTQYF
TGTGCCAGCAGAAGGGCGGGGGCCACAGATACGCAGTATTTT
>TRBV18|.|TRBD1|TRBJ1-1
CASSLRTGQLNTEAFF
TGTGCCAGCTCATTACGGACAGGACAGCTGAACACTGAAGCTTTCTTT
>TRBV30|.|.|TRBJ2-3
CAWSVRRDTQYF
TGTGCCTGGAGTGTACGTCGGGATACGCAGTATTTT
>TRBV19|few|TRBD1|TRBJ1-1
CASSRGQRNTEAFF
TGTGCCAGTAGCCGGGGACAGAGAAACACTGAAGCTTTCTTT
>TRBV7-9|.|.|TRBJ2-1
CASSPVGGRFPYNEQFF
TGTGCCAGCAGCCCCGTTGGGGGGCGTTTTCCTTACAATGAGCAGTTCTTC
>TRBV19|.|TRBD1|TRBJ1-2
CASKRGRDRANYGYTF
TGTGCCAGTAAAAGGGGCAGGGACAGAGCTAACTATGGCTACACCTTC
>TRBV21-1|.|.|TRBJ1-5
CASSCRAGGSNQPQHF
TGTGCCAGCAGCTGTAGAGCCGGTGGAAGCAATCAGCCCCAGCATTTT
>TRBV5-1|.|.|TRBJ2-7
CASSPGSTYEQYF
TGCGCCAGCAGCCCGGGATCCACCTACGAGCAGTACTTC
>TRBV7-9|.|TRBD1|TRBJ2-7
CASSRDRVSYEQYF
TGTGCCAGCAGCCGGGACAGGGTGTCCTACGAGCAGTACTTC
>TRBV25-1|.|TRBD1|TRBJ2-7
CASSEPGQNYEQYF
TGTGCCAGCAGTGAACCGGGACAGAACTACGAGCAGTACTTC
>TRBV25-1|.|.|TRBJ2-1
CASSARLEQFF
TGTGCCAGCAGTGCCCGACTAGAGCAGTTCTTC
>TRBV11-2|.|.|TRBJ2-6
CASSFLGSGANVLTF
TGTGCCAGCAGCTTCTTAGGGTCTGGGGCCAACGTCCTGACTTTC
>TRBV7-2|.|TRBD1|TRBJ1-1
CASSLVTGGPEAFF
TGTGCCAGCAGCTTAGTAACAGGGGGACCTGAAGCTTTCTTT
>TRBV11-2|.|.|TRBJ1-6
CASSLIPRGVNSPLHF
TGTGCCAGCAGCTTAATTCCCAGGGGCGTAAATTCACCCCTCCACTTT
>TRBV7-8|.|TRBD1|TRBJ1-1
CASSSDRDVEAFF
TGTGCCAGCAGCTCAGACAGGGATGTAGAAGCTTTCTTT
>TRBV7-9|.|TRBD1|TRBJ2-3
CASSPDRSVADTQYF
TGTGCCAGCAGCCCGGACAGGAGCGTCGCAGATACGCAGTATTTT
>TRBV19|.|.|TRBJ2-7
CASSRLRDYEQYF
TGTGCCAGTAGTCGTTTGCGGGACTACGAGCAGTACTTC
>TRBV19|.|TRBD1|TRBJ2-1
CASSVQGRFGEQFF
TGTGCCAGTAGTGTACAGGGGCGGTTTGGTGAGCAGTTCTTC
>TRBV7-9|.|TRBD1|TRBJ2-7
CASSYEDREKQYF
TGTGCCAGCAGCTATGAGGACAGGGAAAAGCAGTACTTC
>TRBV4-2|.|.|TRBJ1-1
CASSQETGNTEAFF
TGTGCCAGCAGCCAAGAGACAGGGAACACTGAAGCTTTCTTT
>TRBV27|.|.|TRBJ2-7
CASSFSPGQGVHEQYF
TGTGCCAGCAGTTTTTCCCCGGGACAAGGGGTCCACGAGCAGTACTTC
>TRBV7-3|.|.|TRBJ2-3
CASSLTREDTQYF
TGTGCCAGCAGCTTAACAAGGGAAGATACGCAGTATTTT
>TRBV6-5|.|.|TRBJ2-5
CASPLRTQYF
TGTGCCAGTCCCCTCAGGACCCAGTACTTC
>TRBV10-3|.|.|TRBJ1-1
CAISSVLMNTEAFF
TGTGCCATCAGTTCTGTTCTCATGAACACTGAAGCTTTCTTT
>TRBV5-1|.|.|TRBJ1-1
CASIFGGEAFF
TGCGCCAGCATTTTTGGCGGGGAAGCTTTCTTT
>TRBV10-2|.|TRBD1|TRBJ2-1
CASKEGTGGRQFF
TGCGCCAGCAAAGAAGGGACAGGGGGTCGGCAGTTCTTC
>TRBV7-9|.|.|TRBJ2-7
CASSLSSSYEQYF
TGTGCCAGCAGCTTGTCTAGCTCCTACGAGCAGTACTTC
>TRBV30|.|.|TRBJ2-7
CAWGRQPPDEQYF
TGTGCCTGGGGACGACAGCCTCCGGACGAGCAGTACTTC
>TRBV9|.|.|TRBJ1-1
CASSVGQMNTEAFF
TGTGCCAGCAGCGTAGGCCAGATGAACACTGAAGCTTTCTTT
>TRBV6-1|.|.|TRBJ1-1
CASQVQGMLNTEAFF
TGTGCCAGCCAAGTTCAGGGGATGTTGAACACTGAAGCTTTCTTT
>TRBV11-3|.|.|TRBJ1-3
CASSSLGGGFSGNTIYF
TGTGCCAGCAGCTCCCTCGGCGGGGGGTTCTCTGGAAACACCATATATTTT
>TRBV6-1|.|.|TRBJ1-6
CASSGAHNSPLHF
TGTGCCAGCAGTGGGGCTCATAATTCACCCCTCCACTTT
>TRBV6-6|once|.|TRBJ2-3
CASSVTLRISTDTQYF
TGTGCCAGCAGTGTGACACTACGCATTAGCACAGATACGCAGTATTTT
>TRBV11-3|.|TRBD1|TRBJ2-1
CASSPLGSTGGNEQFF
TGTGCCAGCAGCCCCTTAGGGTCGACAGGGGGCAATGAGCAGTTCTTC
>TRBV6-1|.|.|TRBJ1-2
CASSGRTEDYGYTF
TGTGCCAGCAGTGGAAGGACGGAGGACTATGGCTACACCTTC
>TRBV5-1|.|.|TRBJ1-1
CASSLDKGMNTEAFF
TGCGCCAGCAGCTTGGATAAGGGGATGAACACTGAAGCTTTCTTT
>TRBV4-1|.|.|TRBJ2-3
CASSPGAFRGSEDTQYF
TGCGCCAGCAGCCCCGGGGCGTTTAGAGGGAGTGAGGATACGCAGTATTTT
>TRBV6-1|.|.|TRBJ1-1
CASSLGGEGTEAFF
TGTGCCAGCAGCCTAGGGGGTGAGGGCACTGAAGCTTTCTTT
>TRBV11-2|.|.|TRBJ2-3
CASSLGRTDTQYF
TGTGCCAGCAGCTTGGGTCGAACAGATACGCAGTATTTT
>TRBV6-5|.|.|TRBJ1-1
CASTNRDKGPFF
TGTGCCAGCACCAACCGGGACAAGGGTCCTTTCTTT
>TRBV6-1|.|.|TRBJ2-7
CASMRTGTTYEQYF
TGTGCCAGCATGAGGACGGGGACAACCTACGAGCAGTACTTC
>TRBV5-1|.|.|TRBJ2-5
CASSFHAGEETQYF
TGCGCCAGCAGCTTTCATGCAGGGGAGGAGACCCAGTACTTC
>TRBV5-6|.|TRBD1|TRBJ1-2
CASSSGQLNYGYTF
TGTGCCAGCAGCTCGGGACAGCTGAACTATGGCTACACCTTC
>TRBV29-1|once|.|TRBJ1-2
CSVEDLRLPVGYTF
TGCAGCGTTGAAGATCTTCGGTTACCGGTTGGCTACACCTTC
>TRBV14|few|TRBD2|TRBJ2-1
CASSPSGSPSIYNEQFF
TGTGCCAGCAGCCCTAGCGGGAGCCCCTCTATTTACAATGAGCAGTTCTTC
>TRBV5-1|.|TRBD1|TRBJ1-2
CASSRRTDRGDGYTF
TGCGCCAGCAGCCGACGAACGGACAGGGGAGATGGCTACACCTTC
>TRBV30|.|.|TRBJ1-4
CAWSTWGQSNEKLFF
TGTGCCTGGAGTACCTGGGGTCAGAGTAATGAAAAACTGTTTTTT
>TRBV6-5|.|.|TRBJ1-2
CASSYSTPGTNYGYTF
TGTGCCAGCAGTTACTCAACCCCAGGGACTAACTATGGCTACACCTTC
>TRBV19|.|.|TRBJ2-2
CASRSGPGELFF
TGTGCCAGTAGAAGCGGTCCCGGGGAGCTGTTTTTT
>TRBV6-1|.|.|TRBJ2-5
CASSPTGLETQYF
TGTGCCAGCAGTCCTACAGGGTTAGAGACCCAGTACTTC